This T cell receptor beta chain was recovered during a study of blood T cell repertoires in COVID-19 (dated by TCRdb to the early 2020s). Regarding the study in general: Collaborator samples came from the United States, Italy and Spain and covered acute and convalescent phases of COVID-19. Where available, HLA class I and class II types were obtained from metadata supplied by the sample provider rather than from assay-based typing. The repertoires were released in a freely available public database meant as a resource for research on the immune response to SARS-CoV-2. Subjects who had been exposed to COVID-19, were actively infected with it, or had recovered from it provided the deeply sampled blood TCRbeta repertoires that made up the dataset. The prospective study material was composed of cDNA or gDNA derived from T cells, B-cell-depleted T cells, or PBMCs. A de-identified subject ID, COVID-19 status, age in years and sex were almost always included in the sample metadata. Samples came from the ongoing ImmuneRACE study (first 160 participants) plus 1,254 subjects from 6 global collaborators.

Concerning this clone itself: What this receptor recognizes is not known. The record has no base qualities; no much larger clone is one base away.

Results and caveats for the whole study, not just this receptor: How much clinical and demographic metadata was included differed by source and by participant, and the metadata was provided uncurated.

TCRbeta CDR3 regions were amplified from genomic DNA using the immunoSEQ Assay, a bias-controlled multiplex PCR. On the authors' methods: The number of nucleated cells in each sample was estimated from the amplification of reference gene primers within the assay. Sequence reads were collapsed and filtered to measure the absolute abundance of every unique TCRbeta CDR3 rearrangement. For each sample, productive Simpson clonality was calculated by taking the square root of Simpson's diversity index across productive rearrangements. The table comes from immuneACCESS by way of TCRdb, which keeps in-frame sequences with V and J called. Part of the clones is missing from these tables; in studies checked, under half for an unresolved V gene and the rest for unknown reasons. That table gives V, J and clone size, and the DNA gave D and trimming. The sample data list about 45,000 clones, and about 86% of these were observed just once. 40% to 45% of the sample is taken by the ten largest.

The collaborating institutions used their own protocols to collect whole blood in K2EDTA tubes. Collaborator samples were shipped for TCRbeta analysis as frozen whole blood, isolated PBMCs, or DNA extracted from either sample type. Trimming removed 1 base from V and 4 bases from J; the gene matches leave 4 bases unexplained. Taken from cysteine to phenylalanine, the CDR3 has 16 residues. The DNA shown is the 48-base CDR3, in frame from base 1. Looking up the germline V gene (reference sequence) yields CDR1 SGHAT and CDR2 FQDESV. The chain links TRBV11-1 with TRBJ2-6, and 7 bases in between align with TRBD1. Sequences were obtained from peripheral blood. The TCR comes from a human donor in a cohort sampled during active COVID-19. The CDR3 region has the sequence CASSLEQGTGANVLTF. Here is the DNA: TGTGCCAGCAGCTTAGAACAGGGGACCGGGGCCAACGTCCTGACTTTC.